This T cell receptor beta chain was identified during a study of T cells expressing NK-cell markers. Study-level findings and limits: Several donors likewise had their CD3+CD56-NKG2C+ fraction led by these clonotypes.

TCRdb derives one entry per CDR3 protein from the 5' RACE reads, leaving out DNA. The sample spans roughly 160,000 distinct CDR3 sequences; the ten largest clones claim 18%. Note on this clonotype: The antigen is unknown.

The source of this sequence is a woman between 18 and 69 years old in good health. The sequenced sample was blood T cells: a sorted CD56 or NKG2C T cell subset, CD4+ or CD8+ T cells, or bulk PBMC T cells (not recorded which).

The CDR3 reads CSASGRAADTQYF. The chain is built from TRBV20-1 and TRBJ2-3; no DNA is available, so the TRBD2 call from TCRdb remains unchecked. The CDR3 spans 13 residues. In germline, CDR1 is DFQATT, CDR2 SNEGSKA (reference sequence).